The rows below give T cell receptor beta chains drawn from one sample of a study of immune evolution from preneoplasia to lung adenocarcinoma. TCRdb's copy holds only in-frame clones and misses some; the assay was immunoSEQ multiplex PCR. This sample carries under 3,000 clones, over 75% of them seen once, and the ten largest clones take roughly 8.9%. Material for sequencing was FFPE normal lung tissue adjacent to the tumor. The receptors shown here come from a person between 50 and 60 years old with lung adenocarcinoma. Both conserved end residues are part of each CDR3. D genes are given only for firm matches. Clone size is not always given. Where it is, it says once, few, many or a class for expanded clones.

j_gene,abundance,v_gene,d_gene,CDR3aa,CDR3nt
TRBJ2-5,-,TRBV5-1,-,CASSLSGTQYF,TGCGCCAGCAGCTTGTCTGGGACCCAGTACTTC
TRBJ2-3,-,TRBV5-1,-,CASSGRGRDTQYF,TGCGCCAGCAGCGGGCGAGGGCGGGATACGCAGTATTTT
TRBJ2-7,once,TRBV15,-,CATSRVVVGRVEQYF,TGTGCCACCAGCAGAGTAGTGGTAGGCCGTGTAGAGCAGTACTTC
TRBJ1-4,-,TRBV28,TRBD1,CASSITGVPTNEKLFF,TGTGCCAGCAGTATTACAGGGGTTCCAACTAATGAAAAACTGTTTTTT
TRBJ2-7,-,TRBV9,TRBD1,CASSARDRGVYEQYF,TGTGCCAGCAGCGCGAGGGACAGGGGAGTATACGAGCAGTACTTC
TRBJ2-3,-,TRBV19,TRBD1,CASSITPPGTGGQDTQYF,TGTGCCAGTAGTATAACCCCTCCAGGGACAGGGGGCCAAGATACGCAGTATTTT
TRBJ2-1,few,TRBV27,-,CANNEQFF,TGTGCCAACAATGAGCAGTTCTTC
TRBJ2-5,-,TRBV2,TRBD2,CASSGGTSAWETQYF,TGTGCCAGCAGTGGGGGGACTAGCGCGTGGGAGACCCAGTACTTC
TRBJ1-1,once,TRBV28,-,CASSHSPNTEAFF,TGTGCCAGCAGTCACAGTCCGAACACTGAAGCTTTCTTT
TRBJ1-1,-,TRBV7-9,TRBD1,CASSHQTGTGMNTEAFF,TGTGCCAGCAGCCATCAAACAGGGACAGGGATGAACACTGAAGCTTTCTTT
TRBJ2-7,-,TRBV29-1,-,CSAAGTHEQYF,TGCAGCGCAGCCGGGACACATGAGCAGTACTTC
TRBJ1-3,-,TRBV30,-,CAWSFGNTIYF,TGTGCCTGGAGCTTCGGAAACACCATATATTTT
TRBJ2-3,-,TRBV29-1,TRBD1,CSGLRDRGPDTQYF,TGCAGCGGCCTCCGGGACAGGGGGCCAGATACGCAGTATTTT
TRBJ1-5,-,TRBV6-1,-,CASSVTGYGNQPQHF,TGTGCCAGCAGTGTAACAGGGTATGGGAATCAGCCCCAGCATTTT
TRBJ2-7,-,TRBV6-5,TRBD2,CASSYSTSGPYEQYF,TGTGCCAGCAGTTACTCGACTAGCGGACCCTACGAGCAGTACTTC
TRBJ1-1,-,TRBV29-1,-,CSCQSLNTEAFF,TGCAGCTGCCAGAGCCTCAACACTGAAGCTTTCTTT
TRBJ2-5,-,TRBV28,TRBD2,CASSSHGLADETQYF,TGTGCCAGCAGTTCCCACGGACTAGCGGATGAGACCCAGTACTTC
TRBJ1-5,-,TRBV5-1,TRBD1,CASSLGQGGSQPQHF,TGCGCCAGCAGCTTGGGACAGGGCGGGAGTCAGCCCCAGCATTTT
TRBJ2-7,-,TRBV6-5,TRBD1,CASSPGQDPEQYF,TGTGCCAGCAGTCCCGGACAGGACCCCGAGCAGTACTTC
TRBJ2-2,-,TRBV19,-,CASSIISSAGELFF,TGTGCCAGTAGTATCATCTCAAGCGCCGGGGAGCTGTTTTTT